This TCR beta chain was sequenced in a study of post-analysis software for immune sequencing data. Study-wide points: Included in a set of several TRBV segments more frequent in patients than controls were TRBV5-6, TRBV5-1 and TRBV20-1. The authors found that F measure strongly co-clustered same-batch samples.

Germline-derived CDR1 and CDR2 are SGHTA and FQGNSA. The CDR3 is 17 residues long. V dropped 5 bases and J dropped 4; count of bases not matched to a gene: 10. In this sample, this clonotype turned up many times. The antigen is unknown. Sequencing libraries made from TCR beta cDNA carried unique molecular identifiers. Between about 0.85 and 11 million T cells gave rise to hundreds of thousands of cDNA molecules. Each CDR3 protein is one row after TCRdb ran MiXCR on the PCR reads. The sample comprises a few hundred thousand distinct CDR3 sequences, 35% to 40% of which are singletons, and under 5.5% rests with the top ten.

The sequence derives from a girl between 10 and 17 years old with multiple sclerosis. The specimen was blood. The chain uses TRBV7-2 and TRBJ2-5; 13 bases fit TRBD2. The CDR3 DNA reads as TGTGCCAGCAGCCCTCGACTAGCGGGGGGCCCGTTAGAGACCCAGTACTTC. Amino acid sequence: CASSPRLAGGPLETQYF.